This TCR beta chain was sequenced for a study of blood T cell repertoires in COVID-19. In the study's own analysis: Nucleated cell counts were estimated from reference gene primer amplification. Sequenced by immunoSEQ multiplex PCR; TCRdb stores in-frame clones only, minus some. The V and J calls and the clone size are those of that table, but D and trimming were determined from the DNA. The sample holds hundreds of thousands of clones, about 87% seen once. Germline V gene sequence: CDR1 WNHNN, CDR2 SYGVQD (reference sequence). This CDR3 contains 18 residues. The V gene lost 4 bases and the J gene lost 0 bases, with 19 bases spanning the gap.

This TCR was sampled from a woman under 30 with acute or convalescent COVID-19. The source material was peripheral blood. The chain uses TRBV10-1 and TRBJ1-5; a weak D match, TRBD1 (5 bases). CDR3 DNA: TGCGCCAGCAGTGGCACAGGATCGACTCCACATAGCAATCAGCCCCAGCATTTT. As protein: CASSGTGSTPHSNQPQHF.